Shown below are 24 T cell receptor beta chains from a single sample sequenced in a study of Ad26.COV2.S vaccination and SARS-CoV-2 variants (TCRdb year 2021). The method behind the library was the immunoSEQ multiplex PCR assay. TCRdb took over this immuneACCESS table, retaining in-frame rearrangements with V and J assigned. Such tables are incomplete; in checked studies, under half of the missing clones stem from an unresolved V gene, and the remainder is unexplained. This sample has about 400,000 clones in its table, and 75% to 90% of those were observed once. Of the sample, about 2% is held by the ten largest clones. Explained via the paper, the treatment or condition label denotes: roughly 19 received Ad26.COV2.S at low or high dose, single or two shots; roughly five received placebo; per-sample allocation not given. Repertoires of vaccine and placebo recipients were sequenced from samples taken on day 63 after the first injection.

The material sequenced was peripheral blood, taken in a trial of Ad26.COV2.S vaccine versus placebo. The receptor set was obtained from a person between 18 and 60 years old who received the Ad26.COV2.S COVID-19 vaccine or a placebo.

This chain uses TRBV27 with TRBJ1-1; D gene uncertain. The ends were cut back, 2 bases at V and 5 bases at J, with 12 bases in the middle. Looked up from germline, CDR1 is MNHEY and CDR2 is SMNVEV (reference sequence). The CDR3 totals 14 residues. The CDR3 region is CASSLVGIRTEAFF. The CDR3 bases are TGTGCCAGCAGTTTAGTAGGGATTCGAACTGAAGCTTTCTTT.

In DNA form, the CDR3 reads TGTGCCACCAGTACGAGCGGGAGTGTCACAGATACGCAGTATTTT. It translates to CATSTSGSVTDTQYF. V is TRBV24-1 and J is TRBJ2-3; 8 positions agree with TRBD2. Trimming took 6 bases from V and 2 from J; bases not matched to a gene: 6. Germline V CDR1 and CDR2: KGHDR, SFDVKD. There are 15 residues in the CDR3.

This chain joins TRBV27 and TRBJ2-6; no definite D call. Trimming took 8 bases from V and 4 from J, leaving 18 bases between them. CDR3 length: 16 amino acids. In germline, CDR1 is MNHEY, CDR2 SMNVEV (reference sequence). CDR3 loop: CASRYAEASGANVLTF. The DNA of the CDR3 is TGTGCCAGCCGGTATGCCGAAGCCTCGGGGGCCAACGTCCTGACTTTC.

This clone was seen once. Here the CDR3 DNA reads TGTGCCAGCAGTGACCAGCACCGGGACAGGGGCTATCATGAGCAGTTCTTC. Protein: CASSDQHRDRGYHEQFF. This sequence joins TRBV6-4 and TRBJ2-1, with 10 bases aligning to TRBD1. V dropped 2 bases and J dropped 8; count of bases not matched to a gene: 12. This CDR3 is 17 amino acids long. Germline V gene sequence: CDR1 MRHNA, CDR2 SNTAGT.

Written as DNA, the CDR3 is TGTGCCACCAGTGATTTACGGGATAACCAAGAGACCCAGTACTTC. Encoded protein: CATSDLRDNQETQYF. The V and J genes are TRBV24-1 and TRBJ2-5; TRBD2 is a possible D gene (5 bases). Germline-derived CDR1 and CDR2 are KGHDR and SFDVKD. The CDR3 is made up of 15 amino acids. Between the trimmed V and J ends, which lost 1 base and 0 bases, there was a span of 8 bases.

CDR3 sequence reads: CASSTLAATSYNEQFF. The CDR3 coding sequence is TGTGCCAGCAGTACCCTAGCAGCTACCTCCTACAATGAGCAGTTCTTC. J is TRBJ2-1 and V is TRBV6-4; possible D gene TRBD2, 5 bases. Germline V gene sequence: CDR1 MRHNA, CDR2 SNTAGT. Trimming cost V 5 bases and J 0 bases, with 14 bases left between them. The CDR3 is 16 residues long.

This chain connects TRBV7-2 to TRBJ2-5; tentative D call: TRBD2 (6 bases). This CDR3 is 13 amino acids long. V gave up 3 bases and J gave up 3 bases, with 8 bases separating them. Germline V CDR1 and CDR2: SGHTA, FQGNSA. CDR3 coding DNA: TGTGCCAGCAGCTTCGGCGGGAAAGAGACCCAGTACTTC. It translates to CASSFGGKETQYF.

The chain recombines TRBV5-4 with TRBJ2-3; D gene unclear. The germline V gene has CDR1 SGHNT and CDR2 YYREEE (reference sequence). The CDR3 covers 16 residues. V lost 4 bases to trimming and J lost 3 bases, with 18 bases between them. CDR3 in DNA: TGTGCCAGCAGCCCCTCCTCGGCCGGTGGGACAGATACGCAGTATTTT. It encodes CASSPSSAGGTDTQYF.

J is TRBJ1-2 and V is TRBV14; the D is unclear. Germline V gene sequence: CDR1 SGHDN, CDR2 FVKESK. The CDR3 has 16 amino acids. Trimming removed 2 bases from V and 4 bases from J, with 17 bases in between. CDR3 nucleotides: TGTGCCAGCAGCCAATATGGGGAGAGTCAACCCTATGGCTACACCTTC. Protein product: CASSQYGESQPYGYTF.

CDR3 protein: CASSYTPGTGAEAFF. The DNA of the CDR3 is TGCGCCAGCAGTTATACCCCCGGGACAGGCGCCGAAGCTTTCTTT. The chain uses TRBV5-1 and TRBJ1-1, with TRBD1 matching 8 bases. The CDR3 runs 15 residues. V shed 5 bases and J 8 bases; nucleotides not matched to a gene: 14. The germline V gene encodes CDR1 SGHRS and CDR2 YFSETQ.

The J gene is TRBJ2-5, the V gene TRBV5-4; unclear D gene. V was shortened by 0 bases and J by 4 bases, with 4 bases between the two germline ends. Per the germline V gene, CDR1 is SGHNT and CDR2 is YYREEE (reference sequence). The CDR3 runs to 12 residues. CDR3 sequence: CASSLDGETQYF. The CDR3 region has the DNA TGTGCCAGCAGCTTGGACGGAGAGACCCAGTACTTC.

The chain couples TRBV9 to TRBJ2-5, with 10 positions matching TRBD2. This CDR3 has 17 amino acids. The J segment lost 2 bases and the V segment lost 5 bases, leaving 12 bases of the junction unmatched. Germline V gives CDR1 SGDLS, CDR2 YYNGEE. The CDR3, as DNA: TGTGCCAGCAGTCAGGCTAGCGGGAGATGGATTCAAGAGACCCAGTACTTC. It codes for CASSQASGRWIQETQYF.

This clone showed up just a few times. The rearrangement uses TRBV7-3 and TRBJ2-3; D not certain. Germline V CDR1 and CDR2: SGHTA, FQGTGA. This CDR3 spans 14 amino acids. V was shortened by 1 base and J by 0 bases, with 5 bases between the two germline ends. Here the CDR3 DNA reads TGTGCCAGCAGCTTAATAGGCAGCACAGATACGCAGTATTTT. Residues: CASSLIGSTDTQYF.

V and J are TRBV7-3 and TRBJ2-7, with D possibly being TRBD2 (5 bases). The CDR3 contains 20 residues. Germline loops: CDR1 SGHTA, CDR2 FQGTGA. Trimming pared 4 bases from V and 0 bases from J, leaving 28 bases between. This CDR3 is CASSSTSGPPPRTHSYEQYF. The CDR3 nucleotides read TGTGCCAGCAGCTCTACATCAGGACCGCCACCCCGGACTCACTCCTACGAGCAGTACTTC.

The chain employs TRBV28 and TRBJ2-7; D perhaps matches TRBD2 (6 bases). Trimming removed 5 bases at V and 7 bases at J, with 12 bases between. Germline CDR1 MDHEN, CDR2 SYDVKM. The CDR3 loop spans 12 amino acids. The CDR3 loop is CASSPGGGEQYF. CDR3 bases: TGTGCCAGCAGTCCTGGGGGAGGTGAGCAGTACTTC.

CDR3 in amino acids: CASSPRGLAGATQYF. DNA of the CDR3: TGTGCCAGCAGCCCTCGCGGACTAGCGGGCGCGACCCAGTACTTC. The chain links TRBV14 to TRBJ2-5; 11 nucleotides agree with TRBD2. The CDR3 length is 15 residues. V was clipped by 4 bases and J by 7 bases; unmatched bases: 8. CDR1 and CDR2 from the germline V gene are SGHDN and FVKESK. The full variable domain, with the rest looked up from reference TRBV14 and TRBJ2-5, is EAGVTQFPSHSVIEKGQTVTLRCDPISGHDNLYWYRRVMGKEIKFLLHFVKESKQDESGMPNNRFLAERTGGTYSTLKVQPAELEDSGVYFCASSPRGLAGATQYFGPGTRLLVL.

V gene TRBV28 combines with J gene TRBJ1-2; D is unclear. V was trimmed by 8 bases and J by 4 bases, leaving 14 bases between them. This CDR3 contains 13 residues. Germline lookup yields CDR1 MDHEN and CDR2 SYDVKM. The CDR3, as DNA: TGTGCCAGCTGGACGCGGCGAGGCTATGGCTACACCTTC. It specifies CASWTRRGYGYTF.

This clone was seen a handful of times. The CDR3 DNA reads TGCGCCAGCAGCCAAACGGAATCGGACAGAAATTCACCCCTCCACTTT. This encodes CASSQTESDRNSPLHF. The chain uses TRBV4-1 and TRBJ1-6; D is possibly TRBD1 (6 bases). Trimming removed 2 bases at V and 7 bases at J, with 15 bases between. CDR1 is MGHRA and CDR2 is YSYEKL in the germline V gene. CDR3 length: 16 amino acids.

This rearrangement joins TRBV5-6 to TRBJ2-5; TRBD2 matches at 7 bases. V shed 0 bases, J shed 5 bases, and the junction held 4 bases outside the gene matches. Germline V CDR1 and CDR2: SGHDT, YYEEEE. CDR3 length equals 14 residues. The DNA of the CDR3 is TGTGCCAGCAGCTTGGAGCGGGAAGTTGAGACCCAGTACTTC. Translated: CASSLEREVETQYF.

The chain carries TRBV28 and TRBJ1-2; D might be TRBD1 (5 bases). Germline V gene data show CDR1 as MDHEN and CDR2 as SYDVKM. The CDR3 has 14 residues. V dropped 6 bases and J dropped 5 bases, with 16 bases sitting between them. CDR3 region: CASRSEQADYGYTF. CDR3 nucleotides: TGTGCCAGCAGATCGGAACAGGCCGATTATGGCTACACCTTC.

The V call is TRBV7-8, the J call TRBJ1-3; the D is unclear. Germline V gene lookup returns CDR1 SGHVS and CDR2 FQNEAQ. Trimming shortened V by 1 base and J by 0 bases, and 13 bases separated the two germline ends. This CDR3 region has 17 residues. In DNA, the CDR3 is TGTGCCAGCAGCTTAGGTTTGACGGCATTCTCTGGAAACACCATATATTTT. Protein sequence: CASSLGLTAFSGNTIYF.

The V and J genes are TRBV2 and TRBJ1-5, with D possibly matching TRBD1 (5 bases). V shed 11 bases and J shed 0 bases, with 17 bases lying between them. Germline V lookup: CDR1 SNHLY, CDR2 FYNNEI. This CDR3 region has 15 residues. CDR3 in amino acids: CASTGPSSSNQPQHF. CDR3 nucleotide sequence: TGTGCCTCTACGGGGCCATCTTCTAGCAATCAGCCCCAGCATTTT.

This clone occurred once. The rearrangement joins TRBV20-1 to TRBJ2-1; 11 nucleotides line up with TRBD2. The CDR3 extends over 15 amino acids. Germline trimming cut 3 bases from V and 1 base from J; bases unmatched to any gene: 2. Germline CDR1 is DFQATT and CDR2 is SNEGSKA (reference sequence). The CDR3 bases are TGCAGTGCTAGTAGACTAGCGGGGTCCTACAATGAGCAGTTCTTC. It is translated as CSASRLAGSYNEQFF.

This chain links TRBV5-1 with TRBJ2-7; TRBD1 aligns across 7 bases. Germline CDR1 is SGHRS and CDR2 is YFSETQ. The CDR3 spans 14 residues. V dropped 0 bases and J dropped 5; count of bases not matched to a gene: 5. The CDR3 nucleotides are TGCGCCAGCAGCTTGGGACAGGGAGCCAACGAGCAGTACTTC. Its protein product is CASSLGQGANEQYF.